The 15 T cell receptor beta chains below all came from one sample that was sequenced in a study of beta chain features in type 1 diabetes. The isolated RNA, all of it, was reverse transcribed, so expressed TCRB transcripts were what got sequenced. TCRdb's copy holds only in-frame clones and misses some; the assay was immunoSEQ multiplex PCR. This repertoire shows roughly 240,000 clones, roughly 14% found once; its top ten account for around 0.03%. Sequenced material: naive CD4+ T cells from blood. These receptors all come from a middle-aged woman in good health.

This chain uses TRBV11-2 with TRBJ1-2, with D perhaps TRBD1 (5 bases). Germline V CDR1 and CDR2: SGHAT, FQNNGV. V lost 5 bases to trimming and J lost 8 bases, with 12 bases between them. The CDR3 contains 12 residues. The CDR3 protein is CASSRRVEGYTF. The CDR3 DNA is TGTGCCAGCAGCCGCAGGGTAGAGGGCTACACCTTC.

V gene TRBV4-1 combines with J gene TRBJ2-6; 8 nucleotides agree with TRBD1. V shed 1 base and J 0 bases; nucleotides not matched to a gene: 2. The CDR3 covers 17 residues. Germline lookup yields CDR1 MGHRA and CDR2 YSYEKL. This chain's CDR3 is CASSQGQGISGANVLTF. CDR3 in DNA: TGCGCCAGCAGCCAAGGACAGGGGATCTCTGGGGCCAACGTCCTGACTTTC.

This clone has a handful of counts. The genes are TRBV25-1 and TRBJ2-5, with D possibly TRBD2 on 5 matching bases. The CDR3 sequence is 14 residues long. The germline V and J ends were trimmed by 3 bases and 5 bases, with 13 bases remaining between them. The V gene's germline CDR1 is MGHDK and CDR2 SYGVNS. CDR3 protein: CASSDPAGGETQYF. CDR3 nucleotide sequence: TGTGCCAGCAGTGACCCGGCGGGTGGTGAGACCCAGTACTTC.

This clone appeared a few times. V gene TRBV29-1 combines with J gene TRBJ2-1, with TRBD1 identical over 7 bases. CDR1 and CDR2 (germline): SQVTM, ANQGSEA. The V gene end was trimmed by 6 bases and the J gene end by 4 bases; junction bases not matched to a gene: 3. The CDR3 covers 12 residues. CDR3 in amino acids: CSVRTGYNEQFF. The CDR3, as DNA: TGCAGCGTACGGACAGGATACAATGAGCAGTTCTTC.

This clone occurred a few times. V is TRBV7-2 and J is TRBJ2-5, with TRBD2 matching over 15 bases. The germline V gene encodes CDR1 SGHTA and CDR2 FQGNSA. The ends lost 6 bases at V and 5 bases at J; junction bases unmatched: 4. The CDR3 length is 15 residues. The CDR3 sequence is CASRRTSGGAETQYF. The CDR3 DNA is TGTGCCAGCAGGCGGACTAGCGGGGGGGCGGAGACCCAGTACTTC.

V usage is TRBV19 and J usage is TRBJ1-1; TRBD1 is a possible D gene (6 bases). Between the trimmed V and J ends, which lost 7 bases and 2 bases, there was a span of 11 bases. This CDR3 has 13 residues. CDR1 LNHDA and CDR2 SQIVND come from the germline V gene (reference sequence). The CDR3 sequence: CASNGGANTEAFF. CDR3 nucleotide sequence: TGTGCCAGTAATGGGGGGGCCAACACTGAAGCTTTCTTT. Looking up the rest from reference TRBV19 and TRBJ1-1 gives the full variable domain: DGGITQSPKYLFRKEGQNVTLSCEQNLNHDAMYWYRQDPGQGLRLIYYSQIVNDFQKGDIAEGYSVSREKKESFPLTVTSAQKNPTAFYLCASNGGANTEAFFGQGTRLTVV.

This chain's CDR3 is CASSGGTDTQYF. The CDR3 DNA follows: TGTGCTAGTTCGGGGGGCACAGATACGCAGTATTTT. The V call is TRBV12-5, the J call TRBJ2-3; maybe TRBD2 (6 bases). This CDR3 region has 12 residues. The V and J ends lost 8 bases and 1 base respectively, with 7 bases between them. Germline values: CDR1 LGHNT, CDR2 FRNRAP.

The J gene is TRBJ2-7, the V gene TRBV6-5; maybe TRBD2 (5 bases). Germline CDR1 reads MNHEY; CDR2 reads SVGAGI. The CDR3 spans 15 residues. The V gene lost 0 bases and the J gene lost 0 bases, with 9 bases spanning the gap. The CDR3 DNA reads as TGTGCCAGCAGTTACTCGTCGGGGAGCTCCTACGAGCAGTACTTC. As protein: CASSYSSGSSYEQYF.

There are a few counts of this clone. The rearrangement uses TRBV6-5 and TRBJ2-1; 7 nucleotides line up with TRBD2. The CDR3 length is 16 residues. Germline CDR1 is MNHEY and CDR2 is SVGAGI. The V gene end was trimmed by 0 bases and the J gene end by 7 bases; junction bases not matched to a gene: 9. The CDR3 region has the DNA TGTGCCAGCAGTTACTCGGCTAGCGGAGTACAAAATGAGCAGTTCTTC. It specifies CASSYSASGVQNEQFF.

The gene calls are TRBV19 and TRBJ1-1, with D possibly TRBD1 on 6 matching bases. V shed 3 bases and J shed 10 bases, with 18 bases lying between them. The CDR3 runs 14 residues. CDR1 is LNHDA, CDR2 SQIVND, per germline (reference sequence). The CDR3 DNA is TGTGCCAGTAGTATCAACAGGGAGACACTGGGAGCTTTCTTT. It specifies CASSINRETLGAFF.

The V gene is TRBV13, the J gene TRBJ1-2; weak D call: TRBD1 (6 bases). There are 17 residues in the CDR3. V was pared by 2 bases and J by 3 bases, with 19 bases between. CDR1 PRHDT and CDR2 FYEKMQ come from the germline V gene (reference sequence). The CDR3 sequence: CASSLRLGGRADYGYTF. The CDR3 DNA reads TGTGCCAGCAGCTTAAGGTTGGGGGGGCGCGCCGACTATGGCTACACCTTC. Looking up the rest from reference TRBV13 and TRBJ1-2 gives the full variable domain: AAGVIQSPRHLIKEKRETATLKCYPIPRHDTVYWYQQGPGQDPQFLISFYEKMQSDKGSIPDRFSAQQFSDYHSELNMSSLELGDSALYFCASSLRLGGRADYGYTFGSGTRLTVV.

This clone showed up just a few times. The chain employs TRBV6-5 and TRBJ2-7; D possibly corresponds to TRBD1 (5 bases). In germline, CDR1 is MNHEY, CDR2 SVGAGI. The CDR3 contains 16 residues. V shed 0 bases and J shed 5 bases, with 17 bases lying between them. This CDR3 reads CASSYSTSAGKDEQYF. In DNA, the CDR3 is TGTGCCAGCAGTTACTCGACATCGGCAGGGAAGGACGAGCAGTACTTC.

V is TRBV7-2 and J is TRBJ2-5; maybe TRBD1 (5 bases). Germline V lookup: CDR1 SGHTA, CDR2 FQGNSA. The V gene lost 5 bases and the J gene lost 5 bases, with 15 bases spanning the gap. The CDR3 is 14 amino acids. DNA of the CDR3: TGTGCCAGCAGCGTCAGGGTCGGGTCGGAGACCCAGTACTTC. Its protein product is CASSVRVGSETQYF.

This clone was observed a handful of times. This chain uses TRBV2 with TRBJ2-1, with a tentative D call TRBD2 (5 bases). CDR3 length: 15 amino acids. V was shortened by 7 bases and J by 2 bases, with 15 bases between the two germline ends. Germline loops: CDR1 SNHLY, CDR2 FYNNEI. CDR3 DNA sequence: TGTGCCAGCACCCGGACTTTACATCCCTACAATGAGCAGTTCTTC. It yields the protein CASTRTLHPYNEQFF.

This clone was counted only a few times. The chain employs TRBV5-1 and TRBJ1-3; no firm D call. V lost 0 bases to trimming and J lost 0 bases, with 7 bases between them. The CDR3 extends over 15 amino acids. CDR1 SGHRS and CDR2 YFSETQ come from the germline V gene. CDR3 protein: CASSLDPRSGNTIYF. As DNA, the CDR3 is TGCGCCAGCAGCTTGGATCCGCGCTCTGGAAACACCATATATTTT.